This passage covers 2 T cell receptor beta chains from one sample sequenced in a study of CD8 T cells in Susac syndrome. A quantity of about 0.45 to 1 ug RNA underwent reverse transcription using random hexamers. TCRdb independently ran MiXCR on the immunoSEQ multiplex PCR reads; one entry per CDR3 protein. The sample lists under 200,000 distinct CDR3 sequences, 85% to 95% occurring once. The specimen was CD4+ T cells from PBMCs. These receptors were collected from a human donor in good health.

This chain connects TRBV9 to TRBJ2-1; D gene uncertain. The CDR3 length is 18 residues. With 2 bases removed from V and 0 bases from J, the gap between germline ends came to 18 bases. Germline CDR1 and CDR2: SGDLS and YYNGEE. The CDR3 loop is CASSVGRVSASSYNEQFF. The DNA for the CDR3 is TGTGCCAGCAGCGTTGGTCGGGTGAGCGCAAGCTCCTACAATGAGCAGTTCTTC.

This sequence joins TRBV5-1 and TRBJ2-1, with a weak D call TRBD2 (6 bases). The V gene's germline CDR1 is SGHRS and CDR2 YFSETQ. This CDR3 is built from 14 residues. V was pared by 0 bases and J by 8 bases, with 12 bases between. The CDR3 loop reads CASSLVAGRDEQFF. DNA for the CDR3: TGCGCCAGCAGCTTGGTGGCGGGAAGAGATGAGCAGTTCTTC. The entire variable domain, with the rest obtained from reference TRBV5-1 and TRBJ2-1, is as follows: KAGVTQTPRYLIKTRGQQVTLSCSPISGHRSVSWYQQTPGQGLQFLFEYFSETQRNKGNFPGRFSGRQFSNSRSEMNVSTLELGDSALYLCASSLVAGRDEQFFGPGTRLTVL.